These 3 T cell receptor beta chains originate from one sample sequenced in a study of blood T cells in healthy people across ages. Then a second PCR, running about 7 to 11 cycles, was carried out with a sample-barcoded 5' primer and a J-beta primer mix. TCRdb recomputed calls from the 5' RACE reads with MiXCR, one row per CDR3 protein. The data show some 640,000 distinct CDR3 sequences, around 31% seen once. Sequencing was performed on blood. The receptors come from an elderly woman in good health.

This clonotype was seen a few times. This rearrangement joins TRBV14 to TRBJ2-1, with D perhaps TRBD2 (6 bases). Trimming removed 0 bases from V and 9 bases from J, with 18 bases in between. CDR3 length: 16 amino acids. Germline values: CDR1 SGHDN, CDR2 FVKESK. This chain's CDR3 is CASSQDVGGSTGEQFF. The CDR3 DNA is TGTGCCAGCAGCCAAGATGTCGGGGGAAGTACGGGTGAGCAGTTCTTC.

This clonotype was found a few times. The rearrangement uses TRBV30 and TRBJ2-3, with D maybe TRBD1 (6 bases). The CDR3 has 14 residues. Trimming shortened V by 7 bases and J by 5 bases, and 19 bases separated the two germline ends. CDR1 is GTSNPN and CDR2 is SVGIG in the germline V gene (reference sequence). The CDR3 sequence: CASTTPGQVDTQYF. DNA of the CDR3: TGTGCCTCAACGACTCCGGGACAAGTAGATACGCAGTATTTT.

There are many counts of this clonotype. CDR3 sequence (DNA): TGCAGTGCTAGAGAGGGGTGGTGGATTCAGTACTTC. It specifies CSAREGWWIQYF. The chain combines TRBV20-1 with TRBJ2-4; D is unresolved. Trimming shortened V by 0 bases and J by 10 bases, and 10 bases separated the two germline ends. There are 12 residues in the CDR3. Germline V gene sequence: CDR1 DFQATT, CDR2 SNEGSKA (reference sequence).